This T cell receptor (beta chain) was sequenced in a study of T cell clusters in autoimmune cytopenias. Study background: TRB sequencing had a median 51,575 reads and approximately 2,400 distinct clonotypes per sample.

Overall study findings and caveats: Active autoimmune hepatitis patients had roughly 2.7-fold fewer exclusive TRB clusters than healthy donors.

TRB was amplified by touch-down multiplex PCR, primer pools A and B combined. After re-calling the multiplex PCR reads, TCRdb lists one entry per CDR3 protein, DNA absent. Listed are fewer than 10,000 distinct CDR3 sequences; 9.2% falls within the top ten. In germline, CDR1 is GTSNPN, CDR2 SVGIG (reference sequence). This CDR3 has 15 amino acids. Measured by frequency, this clonotype is medium-sized. The antigen remains unidentified. Roughly 38,000 genome equivalents of blood DNA were amplified for TRB. This receptor was taken from a human donor with an autoimmune cytopenia or autoimmune hepatitis (not recorded which). V and J are TRBV30 and TRBJ1-2; TCRdb's assignment of TRBD1 cannot be checked, as there is no DNA. Source material: peripheral blood. CDR3 loop: CAWSGGHYAYDGYTF. Drawing the rest from reference TRBV30 and TRBJ1-2, the complete variable domain is SQTIHQWPATLVQPVGSPLSLECTVEGTSNPNLYWYRQAAGRGLQLLFYSVGIGQISSEVPQNLSASRPQDRQFILSSKKLLLSDSGFYLCAWSGGHYAYDGYTFGSGTRLTVV.